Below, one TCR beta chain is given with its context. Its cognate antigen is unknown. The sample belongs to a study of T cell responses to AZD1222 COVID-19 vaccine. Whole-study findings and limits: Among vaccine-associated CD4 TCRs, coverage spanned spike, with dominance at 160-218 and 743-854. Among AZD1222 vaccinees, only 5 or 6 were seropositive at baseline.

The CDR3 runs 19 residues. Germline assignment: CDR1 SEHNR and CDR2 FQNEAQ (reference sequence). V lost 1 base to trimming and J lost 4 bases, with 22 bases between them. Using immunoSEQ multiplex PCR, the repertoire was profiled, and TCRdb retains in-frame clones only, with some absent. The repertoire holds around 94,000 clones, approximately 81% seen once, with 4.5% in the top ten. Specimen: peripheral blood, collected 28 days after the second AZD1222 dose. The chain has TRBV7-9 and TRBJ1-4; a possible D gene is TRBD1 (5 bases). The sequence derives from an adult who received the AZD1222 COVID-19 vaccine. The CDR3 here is CASSLVVGRTRVLNEKLFF. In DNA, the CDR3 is TGTGCCAGCAGCTTAGTAGTAGGGAGGACACGGGTTCTTAATGAAAAACTGTTTTTT.